This T cell receptor beta chain was identified during a study of blood T cell repertoires in COVID-19. The overall study: Donors in the United States, Italy and Spain gave samples during acute or convalescent COVID-19. Sample material is recorded as cDNA or gDNA derived from T cells, B-cell-depleted T cells, or PBMCs.

Per the study methods: It was from reference gene primer amplification that nucleated cell counts were estimated. Sequencing used immunoSEQ multiplex PCR; TCRdb keeps in-frame clones, though not all of them. V and J calls and clone size are given by that table; D and trimming were obtained from the DNA. The data contain fewer than 200,000 clones, about 82% of them singletons. There are 13 residues in the CDR3. The V gene end was trimmed by 4 bases and the J gene end by 11 bases; junction bases not matched to a gene: 12. Germline assignment: CDR1 GTSNPN and CDR2 SVGIG (reference sequence). The sequence was obtained from a man between 70 and 80 years old with active or convalescent COVID-19. Sequencing used peripheral blood. This chain joins TRBV30 and TRBJ2-3; 7 bases line up with TRBD1. The CDR3 loop reads CAWNPGQVSRQYF. The CDR3 DNA is TGTGCCTGGAACCCAGGACAGGTGTCCCGGCAGTATTTT.